The sequence of this T cell receptor (beta chain) was determined in a study of beta chain features in type 1 diabetes. This clone was observed a few times. Its antigen is not known. There was one heparinised blood draw per donor, averaging around 120 mL. Sorted populations were all over 95% pure. Sequenced material consisted of expressed TCRB transcripts (all of the isolated RNA was reverse transcribed). Only in-frame clones appear in the TCRdb table, and some are missing; sequencing was by immunoSEQ multiplex PCR. The table lists around 250,000 clones, approximately 13% of them singletons, with just under 0.02% in the top ten. Points from the study as a whole: Patients' naive, central memory and Treg TCRB repertoires seemed closer to one another than those of healthy donors. When Type 1 diabetes patients were examined, their TCRB CDR3s proved moderately but significantly shorter in all four CD4+ subsets. Whether TCRB rearrangement is influenced by HLA type went unresolved here.

The V gene end was trimmed by 4 bases and the J gene end by 1 base; junction bases not matched to a gene: 4. Germline V CDR1 and CDR2: SNHLY, FYNNEI. This CDR3 spans 15 amino acids. The clonotype originates from a young man with type 1 diabetes. The V and J genes are TRBV2 and TRBJ2-7; 10 nucleotides align to TRBD1. The material sequenced was naive CD4+ T cells from blood. The CDR3 loop is CASSARQGASYEQYF. CDR3 DNA: TGTGCCAGCAGTGCGCGACAGGGGGCTTCCTACGAGCAGTACTTC.